This T cell receptor (beta chain) appears in the sequencing data of a study of blood T cell repertoires in COVID-19. The germline gives CDR1 SGHNT, CDR2 YYREEE (reference sequence). This CDR3 has 14 amino acids. Trimming took 7 bases from V and 4 from J, leaving 16 bases between them. Here immunoSEQ multiplex PCR was the method, and the copy in TCRdb shows in-frame clones only, minus some. The top ten hold around 25% of the sample, which has roughly 20,000 clones, 70% to 90% seen once. The receptor was derived from a human donor with active COVID-19. The donor label of this sample is uncertain. The chain employs TRBV5-4 and TRBJ2-3; TRBD1 might be the D (6 bases). The sequencing input was peripheral blood. In nucleotides, the CDR3 is TGTGCCAGCTTCTGGCTGGGGGCGTCAGATACGCAGTATTTT. Translating it yields CASFWLGASDTQYF.